The present entry profiles one T cell receptor beta chain with its context. This entry is derived from a study of blood T cell repertoires in COVID-19. The CDR3 extends over 15 amino acids. The ends were cut back, 6 bases at V and 10 bases at J, with 19 bases in the middle. Germline CDR1 is SNHLY and CDR2 is FYNNEI. TCRdb's table, derived via immunoSEQ multiplex PCR, lists solely in-frame clones and lacks some. This sample has almost 250,000 clones, with 70% to 90% found just once. The TCR comes from a woman in her forties or fifties who had recovered from COVID-19. The genes are TRBV2 and TRBJ1-6; maybe TRBD1 (5 bases). The sample comprised PBMCs or T cells enriched from blood (not recorded which). CDR3 nucleotide sequence: TGTGCCAGCAGGCCGGCATCTACCCCAGGGTCACCCCTCCACTTT. It yields the protein CASRPASTPGSPLHF.